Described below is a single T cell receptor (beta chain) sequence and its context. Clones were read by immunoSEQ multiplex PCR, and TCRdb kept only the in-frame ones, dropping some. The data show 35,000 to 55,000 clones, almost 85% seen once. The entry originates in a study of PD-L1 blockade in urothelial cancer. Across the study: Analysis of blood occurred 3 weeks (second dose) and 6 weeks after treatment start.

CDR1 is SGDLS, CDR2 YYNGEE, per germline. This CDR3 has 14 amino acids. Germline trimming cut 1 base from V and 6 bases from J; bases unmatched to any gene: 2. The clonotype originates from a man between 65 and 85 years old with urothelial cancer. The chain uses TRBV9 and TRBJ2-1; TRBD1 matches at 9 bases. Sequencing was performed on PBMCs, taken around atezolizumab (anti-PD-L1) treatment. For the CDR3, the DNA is TGTGCCAGCAGCGTAAGACAGGGGGTCAATGAGCAGTTCTTC. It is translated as CASSVRQGVNEQFF.